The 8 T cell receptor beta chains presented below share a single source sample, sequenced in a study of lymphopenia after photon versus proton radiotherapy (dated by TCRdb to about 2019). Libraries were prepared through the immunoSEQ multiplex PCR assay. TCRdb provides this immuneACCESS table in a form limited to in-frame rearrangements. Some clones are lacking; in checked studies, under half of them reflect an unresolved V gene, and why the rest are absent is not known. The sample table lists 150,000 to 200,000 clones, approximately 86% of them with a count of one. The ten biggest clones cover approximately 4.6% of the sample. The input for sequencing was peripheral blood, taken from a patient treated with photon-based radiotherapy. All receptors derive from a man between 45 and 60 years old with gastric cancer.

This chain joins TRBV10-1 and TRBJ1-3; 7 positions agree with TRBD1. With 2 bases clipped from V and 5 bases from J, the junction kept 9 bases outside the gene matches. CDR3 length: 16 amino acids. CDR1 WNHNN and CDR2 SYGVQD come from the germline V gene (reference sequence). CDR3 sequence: CASSETDRVERNTIYF. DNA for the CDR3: TGCGCCAGCAGTGAGACCGACAGGGTAGAGAGAAACACCATATATTTT.

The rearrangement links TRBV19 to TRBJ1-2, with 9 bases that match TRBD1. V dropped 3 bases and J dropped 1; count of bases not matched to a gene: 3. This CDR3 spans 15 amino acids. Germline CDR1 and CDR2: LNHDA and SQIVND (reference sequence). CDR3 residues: CASSMGTGNNYGYTF. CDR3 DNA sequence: TGTGCCAGTAGTATGGGGACAGGGAATAACTATGGCTACACCTTC.

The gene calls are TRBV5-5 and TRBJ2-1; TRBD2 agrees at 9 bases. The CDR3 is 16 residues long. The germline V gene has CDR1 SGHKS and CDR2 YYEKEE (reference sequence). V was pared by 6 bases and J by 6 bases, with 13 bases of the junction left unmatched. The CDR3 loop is CASKGYSGGWSNEQFF. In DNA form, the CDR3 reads TGTGCCAGCAAGGGGTATAGCGGGGGATGGAGCAATGAGCAGTTCTTC.

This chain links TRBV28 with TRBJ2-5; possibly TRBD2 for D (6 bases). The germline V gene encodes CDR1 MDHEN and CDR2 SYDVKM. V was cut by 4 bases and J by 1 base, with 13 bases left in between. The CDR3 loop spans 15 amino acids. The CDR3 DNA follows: TGTGCCAGCAGTTCCCCGGGACTCTCCCAAGAGACCCAGTACTTC. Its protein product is CASSSPGLSQETQYF.

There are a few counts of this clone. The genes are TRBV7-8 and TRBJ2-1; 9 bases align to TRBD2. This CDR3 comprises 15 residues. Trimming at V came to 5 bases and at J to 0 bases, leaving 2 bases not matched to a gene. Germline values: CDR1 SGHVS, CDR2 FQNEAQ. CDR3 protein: CASSRSGGSYNEQFF. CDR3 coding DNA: TGTGCCAGCAGCCGTAGCGGGGGCTCCTACAATGAGCAGTTCTTC.

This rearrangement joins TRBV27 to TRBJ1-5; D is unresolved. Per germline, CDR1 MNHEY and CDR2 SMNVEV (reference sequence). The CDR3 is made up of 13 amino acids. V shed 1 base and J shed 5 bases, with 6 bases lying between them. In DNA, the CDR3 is TGTGCCAGCAGTTTATTCCGCGATCAGCCCCAGCATTTT. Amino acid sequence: CASSLFRDQPQHF.

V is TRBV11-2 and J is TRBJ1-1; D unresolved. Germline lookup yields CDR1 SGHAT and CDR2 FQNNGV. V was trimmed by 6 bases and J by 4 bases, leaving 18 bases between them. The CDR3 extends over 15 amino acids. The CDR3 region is CASSRLGTLGTEAFF. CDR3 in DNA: TGTGCCAGCAGTCGCTTAGGAACGTTAGGCACTGAAGCTTTCTTT.

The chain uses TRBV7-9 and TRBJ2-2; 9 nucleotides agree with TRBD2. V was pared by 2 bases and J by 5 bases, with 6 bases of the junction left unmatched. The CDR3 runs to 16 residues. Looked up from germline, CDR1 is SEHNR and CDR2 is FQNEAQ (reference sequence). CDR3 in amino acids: CASSLLRLAVTGELFF. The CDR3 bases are TGTGCCAGCAGCTTACTTCGACTAGCGGTTACCGGGGAGCTGTTTTTT.